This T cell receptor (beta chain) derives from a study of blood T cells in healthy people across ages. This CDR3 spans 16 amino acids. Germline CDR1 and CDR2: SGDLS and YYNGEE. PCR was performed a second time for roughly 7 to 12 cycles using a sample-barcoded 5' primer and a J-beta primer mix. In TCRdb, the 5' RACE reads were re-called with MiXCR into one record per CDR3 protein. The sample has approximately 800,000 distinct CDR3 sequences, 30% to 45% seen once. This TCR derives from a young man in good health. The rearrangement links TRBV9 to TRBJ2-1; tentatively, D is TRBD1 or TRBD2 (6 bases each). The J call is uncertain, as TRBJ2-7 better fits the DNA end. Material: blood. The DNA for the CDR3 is TGTGCCAGCAGCGTAGTCAGTCGGGGGCCGTACAATGAGCAGTACTTC. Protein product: CASSVVSRGPYNEQYF.